This TCR beta chain was captured by sequencing in a study of shared clonotypes between healthy human individuals. Across the study: Per donor, CD8 memory used one plate, CD8 naive used two, CD4 memory used three and CD4 naive used three.

The donors were adults (healthy and HIV-negative) with no recent acute infections or vaccinations. A note on this clone: Other DNA sequences in the same sample also yield this CDR3.

TCRdb keeps only in-frame clones here, not all; method: immunoSEQ multiplex PCR. This repertoire shows some 2,500,000 clones, over 85% found once; its top ten account for approximately 0.36%. The CDR3 spans 15 residues. The germline CDR1 and CDR2 sequences are SGHNT and YENEEA. The V gene lost 1 base and the J gene lost 1 base, with 5 bases spanning the gap. The chain employs TRBV11-3 and TRBJ2-6; D is unresolved. This clonotype originated in a man aged 18 to 29 in good health. Some clones in this sample may be carry-over from other donors' samples. Sequencing was carried out using naive CD4+ T cells from PBMCs. The subset: CD45RA+ positively selected. The DNA of the CDR3 is TGTGCCAGCAGCTTAGGCGGATCTGGGGCCAACGTCCTGACTTTC. Protein product: CASSLGGSGANVLTF.